This entry concerns a single T cell receptor (beta chain). This record comes from a study of blood T cell repertoires in COVID-19. The assay was immunoSEQ multiplex PCR, and TCRdb's table has in-frame clones only and misses some. The table records approximately 260,000 clones, approximately 80% of them present only once. Germline-derived CDR1 and CDR2 are MDHEN and SYDVKM. Trimming cost V 8 bases and J 3 bases, with 8 bases left between them. The CDR3 spans 12 residues. This receptor was taken from a woman older than 75 with acute or convalescent COVID-19. The source material was peripheral blood. The chain employs TRBV28 and TRBJ1-5, with D uncertain. CDR3 sequence reads: CASQVYNQPQHF. The CDR3 DNA is TGTGCCAGCCAGGTTTACAATCAGCCCCAGCATTTT.